The 31 T cell receptor beta chains presented below share a single source sample, sequenced in a study of T-cell memory formation after mild COVID-19. TCRdb reanalysed the 5' RACE reads using MiXCR and keeps one entry per CDR3 protein. The sample holds about 430,000 distinct CDR3 sequences, 20% to 25% seen once. Specimen: PBMCs or a T cell subset sorted from them (not recorded which). The receptors were gathered from an adult woman who had mild COVID-19 (a few samples of this study predate the infection). Cell type and time point are not known.

The chain has TRBV6-2 or TRBV6-3 and TRBJ2-7, with D unclear. This CDR3 is 15 amino acids long. CDR1 and CDR2 (germline): MNHEY, SVGEGT. V gave up 0 bases and J gave up 3 bases, with 12 bases separating them. In DNA form, the CDR3 reads TGTGCCAGCAGTTACTCGAAACAGCTAGACTACGAGCAGTACTTC. This encodes CASSYSKQLDYEQYF.

This clonotype occurred many times. The chain carries TRBV20-1 and TRBJ1-2; TRBD1 matches 9 bases. There are 15 residues in the CDR3. J lost 4 bases, V lost 1 base, and 7 bases had no gene match. CDR1 DFQATT and CDR2 SNEGSKA come from the germline V gene (reference sequence). DNA of the CDR3: TGCAGTGCTAGAGGCCCGACAGGGGGGAGCTATGGCTACACCTTC. This gives the protein CSARGPTGGSYGYTF.

The rearrangement uses TRBV12-3 or TRBV12-4 and TRBJ2-2; tentative D call: TRBD2 (6 bases). V was shortened by 5 bases and J by 0 bases, with 19 bases between the two germline ends. The CDR3 covers 18 residues. The CDR3 coding sequence is TGTGCCAGCAGTCGTGGGAGGCGCACCACTCCGAACACCGGGGAGCTGTTTTTT. Protein product: CASSRGRRTTPNTGELFF.

This clonotype turned up a few times. This chain joins TRBV6-2 or TRBV6-3 and TRBJ2-1; the match to TRBD2 covers 9 bases. The CDR3 runs to 15 residues. Per the germline V gene, CDR1 is MNHEY and CDR2 is SVGEGT. The trim removed 7 bases at V and 6 bases at J, leaving 10 bases unmatched. CDR3 bases: TGTGCCAGCACCTACGGGCTAGCGGGGATCAATGAGCAGTTCTTC. This translates into CASTYGLAGINEQFF.

This clonotype was seen more than once but under ten times. This chain connects TRBV5-5 to TRBJ2-4; perhaps TRBD2 as D (5 bases). Per the germline V gene, CDR1 is SGHKS and CDR2 is YYEKEE (reference sequence). V dropped 7 bases and J dropped 11 bases, with 10 bases sitting between them. The CDR3 totals 10 residues. DNA for the CDR3: TGTGCCAGCGGATCGGAGGTTCAGTACTTC. Translation gives CASGSEVQYF.

This clonotype was seen more than once but under ten times. This chain links TRBV11-2 with TRBJ2-3; no clear D gene. The ends were cut back, 4 bases at V and 4 bases at J, with 15 bases in the middle. Germline assignment: CDR1 SGHAT and CDR2 FQNNGV. CDR3 length equals 15 residues. CDR3 residues: CASSSRGGEPDTQYF. The CDR3 DNA sequence: TGTGCCAGCAGCTCCCGTGGTGGGGAACCAGATACGCAGTATTTT.

This clonotype was found a few times. V and J are TRBV7-6 and TRBJ2-2, with 9 nucleotides matching TRBD1. Per germline, CDR1 SGHVS and CDR2 FNYEAQ. This CDR3 contains 16 residues. V was pared by 5 bases and J by 7 bases, with 11 bases of the junction left unmatched. The CDR3 DNA follows: TGTGCCAGCAGCACAGGGGGCAGACTCGGGGACGGGGAGCTGTTTTTT. Translated: CASSTGGRLGDGELFF.

In this sample, this clonotype turned up once. The chain is built from TRBV4-1 and TRBJ1-1; D unclear. This CDR3 is 14 amino acids long. Trimming left V 8 bases short and J 5 bases short, with 18 bases between. Looked up from germline, CDR1 is MGHRA and CDR2 is YSYEKL. Written as DNA, the CDR3 is TGCGCCAGCCGAGGGCCCCTCATGGGGACTGAAGCTTTCTTT. Amino acid sequence: CASRGPLMGTEAFF.

The sample holds a few counts of this clonotype. The chain links TRBV7-9 to TRBJ2-1; 8 nucleotides agree with TRBD2. The CDR3 runs 17 residues. V shed 1 base and J 6 bases; nucleotides not matched to a gene: 11. The germline V gene has CDR1 SEHNR and CDR2 FQNEAQ (reference sequence). CDR3 in DNA: TGTGCCAGCAGCTTAGTCAAAGCGGGAGTACGGAGCAATGAGCAGTTCTTC. Translated, it gives CASSLVKAGVRSNEQFF.

This clonotype was seen a few times. The rearrangement joins TRBV5-1 to TRBJ2-1, with 9 bases identical to TRBD2. Germline values: CDR1 SGHRS, CDR2 YFSETQ. V was pared by 4 bases and J by 0 bases, with 8 bases of the junction left unmatched. The CDR3 sequence is 17 residues long. In DNA, the CDR3 is TGCGCCAGCAGCGGCCGGATAGCGGGGGTCTCCTACAATGAGCAGTTCTTC. Amino acid sequence: CASSGRIAGVSYNEQFF.

V is TRBV10-3 and J is TRBJ2-7; 7 nucleotides line up with TRBD2. The CDR3 runs 16 residues. From germline, CDR1 is ENHRY and CDR2 SYGVKD. Losses at the gene ends were 1 base for V and 3 bases for J; bases not matched to a gene: 9. The CDR3 bases are TGTGCCATCAGTGAGTACGCCCTTGGGGGGGACTACGAGCAGTACTTC. This gives the protein CAISEYALGGDYEQYF.

This clonotype was found a few times. The genes are TRBV21-1 and TRBJ2-7; the table's D gene call, TRBD1, was not cross checked with the DNA. TRBV21-1 is flagged as a pseudogene. The CDR3 is made up of 17 amino acids. Here the CDR3 DNA reads TGTGCCAGCAGCAAATCCCTTCCTTGGGGCAGAAACTACGAGCAGTACTTC. It is translated as CASSKSLPWGRNYEQYF.

This chain links TRBV6-6 with TRBJ2-7; TRBD2 matches 12 bases. The trim removed 0 bases at V and 5 bases at J, leaving 14 bases unmatched. The CDR3 length is 19 residues. Germline CDR1 is MNHNY and CDR2 is SVGAGI (reference sequence). The CDR3 coding sequence is TGTGCCAGCAGTTACTCGAGGACGGTCGGACTAGCGGGGTCCCACGAGCAGTACTTC. This gives the protein CASSYSRTVGLAGSHEQYF.

This clonotype has just a few counts. This sequence joins TRBV20-1 and TRBJ2-2; TRBD1 or TRBD2 may be the D gene (6 bases each). Germline V gives CDR1 DFQATT, CDR2 SNEGSKA (reference sequence). Trimming took off 6 bases at V and 6 bases at J, with 11 bases between the two ends. CDR3 length equals 12 residues. The CDR3 bases are TGCAGTGCCCCCGGGGGCCCCGGGGAGCTGTTTTTT. Protein: CSAPGGPGELFF.

This clonotype was observed a handful of times. The rearrangement joins TRBV20-1 to TRBJ1-2; possibly TRBD1 for D (6 bases). V was cut by 1 base and J by 0 bases, with 6 bases left in between. The CDR3 sequence is 13 residues long. Germline assignment: CDR1 DFQATT and CDR2 SNEGSKA (reference sequence). CDR3 in amino acids: CSARGTANYGYTF. In nucleotides, the CDR3 is TGCAGTGCTAGAGGGACAGCTAACTATGGCTACACCTTC.

V is TRBV4-1 and J is TRBJ2-1; possibly TRBD1 for D (6 bases). Trimming removed 6 bases from V and 3 bases from J, with 12 bases in between. The CDR3 spans 14 residues. Germline values: CDR1 MGHRA, CDR2 YSYEKL. In DNA form, the CDR3 reads TGCGCCAGCAGAGATCAGGGGAACTACAATGAGCAGTTCTTC. Translating it yields CASRDQGNYNEQFF.

This clonotype has only a few counts. The J gene is TRBJ1-1, the V gene TRBV7-9; D is perhaps TRBD1 (6 bases). Per germline, CDR1 SEHNR and CDR2 FQNEAQ (reference sequence). This CDR3 spans 15 amino acids. The germline V and J ends were trimmed by 5 bases and 4 bases, with 17 bases remaining between them. CDR3 sequence: CASSAELGGGTEAFF. DNA for the CDR3: TGTGCCAGCAGCGCAGAACTCGGAGGGGGCACTGAAGCTTTCTTT.

This clonotype came up a few times. The chain joins TRBV24-1 to TRBJ2-3, with D possibly being TRBD1 (5 bases). Germline loops: CDR1 KGHDR, CDR2 SFDVKD. V gave up 3 bases and J gave up 3 bases, with 12 bases separating them. The CDR3 spans 15 residues. The CDR3: CATSDRGRATDTQYF. CDR3 bases: TGTGCCACCAGTGATAGGGGCAGGGCGACAGATACGCAGTATTTT.

The V gene is TRBV29-1, the J gene TRBJ2-3; 7 positions match TRBD2. Germline V gene lookup returns CDR1 SQVTM and CDR2 ANQGSEA. Germline trimming cut 1 base from V and 1 base from J; bases unmatched to any gene: 5. The CDR3 covers 15 residues. The CDR3 is CSVEAGGRGTDTQYF. CDR3 coding DNA: TGCAGCGTTGAAGCGGGGGGTCGGGGCACAGATACGCAGTATTTT.

In this sample, this clonotype turned up a few times. The J gene is TRBJ2-7, the V gene TRBV19; D might be TRBD2 (6 bases). The germline V and J ends were trimmed by 3 bases and 2 bases, with 8 bases remaining between them. The CDR3 loop spans 13 amino acids. Germline CDR1 is LNHDA and CDR2 is SQIVND (reference sequence). CDR3 DNA sequence: TGTGCCAGTAGTATTCGGGAGACCTACGAGCAGTACTTC. Protein sequence: CASSIRETYEQYF.

The sample holds a few counts of this clonotype. The chain joins TRBV5-6 to TRBJ1-1; D unresolved. The ends were cut back, 0 bases at V and 0 bases at J, with 12 bases in the middle. Germline CDR1 SGHDT, CDR2 YYEEEE. The CDR3 has 16 amino acids. CDR3 DNA: TGTGCCAGCAGCTTGGACAAGGGTAGGGTGAACACTGAAGCTTTCTTT. Its translation: CASSLDKGRVNTEAFF.

V is TRBV7-9 and J is TRBJ1-1; TRBD1 matches 8 bases. Per germline, CDR1 SEHNR and CDR2 FQNEAQ (reference sequence). Trimming cost V 10 bases and J 5 bases; bases outside gene matches: 6. The length of the CDR3 is 12 residues. The CDR3 region has the DNA TGTGCCAACTCGGGACAGGTGACTGAAGCTTTCTTT. Encoded protein: CANSGQVTEAFF.

The genes are TRBV10-3 and TRBJ1-5; D is perhaps TRBD1 (6 bases). The CDR3 consists of 13 residues. V lost 4 bases and J lost 8, with 12 bases in between. Germline V gene lookup returns CDR1 ENHRY and CDR2 SYGVKD. The CDR3 DNA follows: TGTGCCATCAGTGGCAGGGCAGGGGAGCCCCAGCATTTT. As protein: CAISGRAGEPQHF.

This clonotype was counted only a few times. The chain links TRBV4-3 to TRBJ2-7; tentative D call: TRBD2 (5 bases). Between the trimmed V and J ends, which lost 1 base and 3 bases, there was a span of 13 bases. This CDR3 region has 15 residues. Germline values: CDR1 LGHNA, CDR2 YSLEER. Written as DNA, the CDR3 is TGCGCCAGCAGCCAAGCCCACGGGGAGCGCTACGAGCAGTACTTC. This translates into CASSQAHGERYEQYF.

The rearrangement joins TRBV3-1 to TRBJ1-4; 7 positions agree with TRBD1. The J segment lost 6 bases and the V segment lost 5 bases, leaving 9 bases of the junction unmatched. This CDR3 region has 15 residues. The germline V gene has CDR1 LGHDT and CDR2 YNNKEL (reference sequence). The DNA of the CDR3 is TGTGCCAGCAGCTCCTACAGGGGCTCGGATGAAAAACTGTTTTTT. Its protein product is CASSSYRGSDEKLFF.

This clonotype was counted only a few times. The chain links TRBV4-2 to TRBJ2-5; D possibly corresponds to TRBD2 (6 bases). Germline V CDR1 and CDR2: LGHNA, YNFKEQ. V lost 2 bases, J lost 5 bases, and 15 bases lay in between. The CDR3 runs 15 residues. CDR3 protein: CASSQSAPAGETQYF. The CDR3 DNA reads as TGTGCCAGCAGCCAATCGGCCCCGGCGGGGGAGACCCAGTACTTC.

The sample holds a few counts of this clonotype. The chain combines TRBV2 with TRBJ1-1, with TRBD1 as a possible D gene (6 bases). The CDR3 runs 13 residues. Germline-derived CDR1 and CDR2 are SNHLY and FYNNEI. Deletions cut 6 bases from V and 0 bases from J, with 8 bases between. The CDR3 loop reads CASRGHLNTEAFF. For the CDR3, the DNA is TGTGCCAGCAGGGGACACCTGAACACTGAAGCTTTCTTT.

This clonotype has just a few counts. This sequence joins TRBV6-1 and TRBJ1-1; weak D call: TRBD1 (6 bases). The ends were cut back, 6 bases at V and 3 bases at J, with 23 bases in the middle. This CDR3 region has 17 residues. Germline V lookup: CDR1 MNHNS, CDR2 SASEGT. CDR3 nucleotides: TGTGCCAGCAGAGCGGACAGCTTTCTCCTTTTGGACACTGAAGCTTTCTTT. Translated, it gives CASRADSFLLLDTEAFF.

This chain links TRBV3-1 with TRBJ2-5; the D call may be TRBD1 or TRBD2 (5 bases each). Looked up from germline, CDR1 is LGHDT and CDR2 is YNNKEL (reference sequence). The CDR3 extends over 11 amino acids. V gave up 1 base and J gave up 13 bases, with 10 bases separating them. CDR3 sequence (DNA): TGTGCCAGCAGCCAAGGGGACCCCACGTACTTC. Residues: CASSQGDPTYF.

This clonotype was counted only a few times. Written as DNA, the CDR3 is TGTGCCAGCAGTTGGAGTCCGGGTGGTTTTGAAGCTTTCTTT. It is translated as CASSWSPGGFEAFF. This chain uses TRBV27 with TRBJ1-1; D remains unclear. Trimming removed 4 bases at V and 7 bases at J, with 16 bases between. The CDR3 sequence is 14 residues long. Germline assignment: CDR1 MNHEY and CDR2 SMNVEV (reference sequence).

The rearrangement links TRBV6-2 or TRBV6-3 to TRBJ1-5, with D perhaps TRBD1 (5 bases). This CDR3 spans 15 amino acids. Germline values: CDR1 MNHEY, CDR2 SVGEGT. V lost 4 bases and J 3 bases, leaving 13 bases between the germline ends. This CDR3 is CASSSAGILNQPQHF. The CDR3 DNA sequence: TGTGCCAGCAGTTCCGCAGGGATACTCAATCAGCCCCAGCATTTT.